One and the same sample provided the 3 T cell receptor beta chains below, sequenced in a study of blood T cell repertoires in COVID-19. Clones were sequenced by immunoSEQ multiplex PCR, and TCRdb holds only the in-frame ones, with some missing. The data show 30,000 to 40,000 clones, about 85% seen once. Input material: peripheral blood. The receptor source for this set is an older woman with active COVID-19.

V is TRBV18 and J is TRBJ2-2; 7 positions agree with TRBD1. J was trimmed by 0 bases and V by 3 bases; bases with no gene match: 4. In germline, CDR1 is KGHSH, CDR2 LQKENI. This CDR3 contains 16 residues. The CDR3 is CASSPLGQTNTGELFF. The CDR3 DNA is TGTGCCAGCTCACCCCTGGGACAGACGAACACCGGGGAGCTGTTTTTT. Full variable domain (missing parts from reference TRBV18 and TRBJ2-2): NAGVMQNPRHLVRRRGQEARLRCSPMKGHSHVYWYRQLPEEGLKFMVYLQKENIIDESGMPKERFSAEFPKEGPSILRIQQVVRGDSAAYFCASSPLGQTNTGELFFGEGSRLTVL.

This sequence joins TRBV6-6 and TRBJ1-1; weak D call: TRBD1 (6 bases). Trimming left V 7 bases short and J 7 bases short, with 13 bases between. The germline V gene encodes CDR1 MNHNY and CDR2 SVGAGI (reference sequence). The CDR3 has 12 amino acids. Written as DNA, the CDR3 is TGTGCCAGCAAAAGGACAGAAGTTGAAGCTTTCTTT. Encoded protein: CASKRTEVEAFF.

The V and J genes are TRBV20-1 and TRBJ2-1, with 9 bases fitting TRBD2. The CDR3 loop spans 17 amino acids. Germline V gene data show CDR1 as DFQATT and CDR2 as SNEGSKA (reference sequence). V shed 3 bases and J 2 bases; nucleotides not matched to a gene: 11. CDR3 region: CSASDQSAGGPYNEQFF. In DNA, the CDR3 is TGCAGTGCTAGTGATCAGTCGGCGGGAGGGCCCTACAATGAGCAGTTCTTC.